These 2 T cell receptor beta chains were all obtained from the same sample, sequenced in a study of CD8 T cells in ankylosing spondylitis. TCRdb used MiXCR to reprocess the 5' RACE reads, holding one entry per CDR3 protein. The sample records nearly 350,000 distinct CDR3 sequences, about 15% being singletons. The sequenced material came from blood, either unsorted or a sorted T cell fraction (not recorded which). The receptors come from a male donor with ankylosing spondylitis or in good health (not recorded which).

This clonotype was found a few times. The J gene is TRBJ2-1, the V gene TRBV18, with no clear D. The CDR3 totals 13 residues. In germline, CDR1 is KGHSH, CDR2 LQKENI. Trimming took 6 bases from V and 5 from J, leaving 11 bases between them. The DNA of the CDR3 is TGTGCCAGCTCGCCGACTGTTAACAATGAGCAGTTCTTC. Its translation is CASSPTVNNEQFF.

This clonotype was detected only a few times. The V call is TRBV11-2, the J call TRBJ1-6; D gene ambiguous. V was shortened by 1 base and J by 5 bases, with 6 bases between the two germline ends. The CDR3 runs to 14 residues. From germline, CDR1 is SGHAT and CDR2 FQNNGV. The CDR3 nucleotides read TGTGCCAGCAGCTTAGGTGTCCATAATTCACCCCTCCACTTT. Translated, it gives CASSLGVHNSPLHF.